The 9 T cell receptor beta chains below come from one sample, sequenced in a study of blood T cell repertoires in COVID-19. Method: immunoSEQ multiplex PCR; TCRdb's copy keeps in-frame clones and lacks some. This table has around 37,000 clones, approximately 80% appearing once. Material for sequencing was peripheral blood. These receptors came from a man in his sixties with COVID-19, enrolled during active disease.

The chain employs TRBV28 and TRBJ1-2, with a tentative D call TRBD1 (6 bases). Germline V gene sequence: CDR1 MDHEN, CDR2 SYDVKM. The length of the CDR3 is 15 residues. The germline V and J ends were trimmed by 10 bases and 6 bases, with 24 bases remaining between them. The CDR3 nucleotides read TGTGCCACCCAATACGTCCGGGGGGCGTGGGATGGCTACACCTTC. Its translation is CATQYVRGAWDGYTF.

The chain uses TRBV19 and TRBJ1-5, with 8 bases that match TRBD1. J lost 1 base, V lost 5 bases, and 7 bases had no gene match. In germline, CDR1 is LNHDA, CDR2 SQIVND (reference sequence). CDR3 length equals 16 residues. CDR3 protein: CASSVRTGRSNQPQHF. The CDR3 bases are TGTGCCAGTAGTGTACGGACAGGGCGCAGCAATCAGCCCCAGCATTTT. The whole variable domain, remainder taken from reference TRBV19 and TRBJ1-5, is DGGITQSPKYLFRKEGQNVTLSCEQNLNHDAMYWYRQDPGQGLRLIYYSQIVNDFQKGDIAEGYSVSREKKESFPLTVTSAQKNPTAFYLCASSVRTGRSNQPQHFGDGTRLSIL.

The chain carries TRBV2 and TRBJ1-1; 8 bases are a match to TRBD1. V dropped 8 bases and J dropped 0; count of bases not matched to a gene: 8. CDR3 length: 15 amino acids. Germline V gene sequence: CDR1 SNHLY, CDR2 FYNNEI. The chain's CDR3 is CASVPGQVMNTEAFF. The CDR3 DNA is TGTGCCAGCGTTCCGGGACAGGTAATGAACACTGAAGCTTTCTTT.

The chain has TRBV7-9 and TRBJ1-1, with TRBD1 identical over 7 bases. This CDR3 comprises 13 residues. Trimming took 5 bases from V and 5 from J; bases not matched to a gene: 5. CDR1 and CDR2 (germline): SEHNR, FQNEAQ (reference sequence). Here the CDR3 reads CASSQGGRTEAFF. The CDR3 DNA reads as TGTGCCAGCAGCCAAGGGGGCAGGACTGAAGCTTTCTTT.

V usage is TRBV5-1 and J usage is TRBJ1-4; D is unclear. The CDR3 extends over 13 amino acids. CDR1 and CDR2 from the germline V gene are SGHRS and YFSETQ. Trimming stripped 5 bases from V and 4 bases from J, with 9 bases between. In DNA, the CDR3 is TGCGCCAGCAGGGCCGGGATTAATGAAAAACTGTTTTTT. It codes for CASRAGINEKLFF.

This sequence joins TRBV9 and TRBJ1-2; no firm D call. The V end lost 4 bases, the J end lost 0 bases, and 16 bases lay between the germline ends. Germline-derived CDR1 and CDR2 are SGDLS and YYNGEE. CDR3 length: 16 residues. This chain's CDR3 is CASSSSRAGANYGYTF. The DNA for the CDR3 is TGTGCCAGCAGCTCCTCGCGGGCTGGAGCTAACTATGGCTACACCTTC. The whole variable domain, filled in from reference TRBV9 and TRBJ1-2, reads DSGVTQTPKHLITATGQRVTLRCSPRSGDLSVYWYQQSLDQGLQFLIQYYNGEERAKGNILERFSAQQFPDLHSELNLSSLELGDSALYFCASSSSRAGANYGYTFGSGTRLTVV.

The chain links TRBV6-5 to TRBJ2-3; 9 nucleotides align to TRBD1. The germline V gene has CDR1 MNHEY and CDR2 SVGAGI. CDR3 length: 15 residues. J lost 3 bases, V lost 6 bases, and 7 bases had no gene match. Written as DNA, the CDR3 is TGTGCCAGCAGAACCGGGACAGGGCCAACAGATACGCAGTATTTT. Protein: CASRTGTGPTDTQYF.

V gene TRBV10-3 combines with J gene TRBJ1-2; the match to TRBD1 covers 7 bases. Germline V CDR1 and CDR2: ENHRY, SYGVKD. V lost 10 bases and J lost 6; bases outside the gene matches: 11. The CDR3 runs 13 residues. CDR3 nucleotide sequence: TGTGCCACCGCAGGGGGACTTGATAATGGCTACACCTTC. It translates to CATAGGLDNGYTF.

V is TRBV3-1 (or the pseudogene TRBV3-2) and J is TRBJ2-5, with D perhaps matching TRBD2 (5 bases). The ends were cut back, 1 base at V and 5 bases at J, with 11 bases in the middle. Looked up from germline, CDR1 is LGHDT and CDR2 is YNNKEL (reference sequence). The CDR3 contains 14 residues. The CDR3 sequence is CASSQGTVGETQYF. The DNA for the CDR3 is TGTGCCAGCAGCCAAGGGACTGTTGGGGAGACCCAGTACTTC.